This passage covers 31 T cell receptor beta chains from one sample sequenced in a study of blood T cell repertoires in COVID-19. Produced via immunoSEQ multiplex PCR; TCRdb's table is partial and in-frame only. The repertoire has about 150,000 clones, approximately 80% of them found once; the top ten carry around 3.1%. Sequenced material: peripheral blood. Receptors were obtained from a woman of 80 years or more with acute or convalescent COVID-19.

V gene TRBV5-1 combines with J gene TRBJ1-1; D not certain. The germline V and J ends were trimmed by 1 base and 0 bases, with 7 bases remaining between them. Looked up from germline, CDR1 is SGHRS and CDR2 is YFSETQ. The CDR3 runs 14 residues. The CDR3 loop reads CASSLRDLNTEAFF. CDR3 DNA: TGCGCCAGCAGCTTGAGAGATTTGAACACTGAAGCTTTCTTT.

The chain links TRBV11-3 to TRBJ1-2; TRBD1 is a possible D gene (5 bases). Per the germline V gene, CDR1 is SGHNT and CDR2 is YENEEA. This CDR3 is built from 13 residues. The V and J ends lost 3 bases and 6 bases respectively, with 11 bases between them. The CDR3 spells CASSFPRGDGYTF. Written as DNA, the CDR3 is TGTGCCAGCAGCTTCCCCCGGGGGGATGGCTACACCTTC. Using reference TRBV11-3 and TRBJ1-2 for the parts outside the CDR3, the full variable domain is EAGVVQSPRYKIIEKKQPVAFWCNPISGHNTLYWYLQNLGQGPELLIRYENEEAVDDSQLPKDRFSAERLKGVDSTLKIQPAELGDSAVYLCASSFPRGDGYTFGSGTRLTVV.

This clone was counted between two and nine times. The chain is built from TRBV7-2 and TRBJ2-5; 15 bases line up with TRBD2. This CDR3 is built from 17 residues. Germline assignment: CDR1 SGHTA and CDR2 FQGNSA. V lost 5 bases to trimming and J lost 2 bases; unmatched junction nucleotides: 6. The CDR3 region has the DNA TGTGCCAGCAGCACGGGACTAGCGGGGGGTCCACAAGAGACCCAGTACTTC. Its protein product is CASSTGLAGGPQETQYF. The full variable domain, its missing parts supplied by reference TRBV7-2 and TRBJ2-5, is GAGVSQSPSNKVTEKGKDVELRCDPISGHTALYWYRQSLGQGLEFLIYFQGNSAPDKSGLPSDRFSAERTGGSVSTLTIQRTQQEDSAVYLCASSTGLAGGPQETQYFGPGTRLLVL.

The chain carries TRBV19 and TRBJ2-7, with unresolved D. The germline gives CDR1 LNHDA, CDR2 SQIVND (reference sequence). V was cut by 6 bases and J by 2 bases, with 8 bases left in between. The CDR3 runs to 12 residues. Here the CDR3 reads CASSTAAYEQYF. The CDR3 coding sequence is TGTGCCAGTAGCACCGCGGCCTACGAGCAGTACTTC.

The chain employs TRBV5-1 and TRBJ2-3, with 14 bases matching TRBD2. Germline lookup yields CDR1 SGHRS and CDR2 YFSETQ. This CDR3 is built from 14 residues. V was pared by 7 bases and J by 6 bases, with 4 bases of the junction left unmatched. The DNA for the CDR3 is TGCGCCAGCGTGGGACTAGCGGGGGAGGATACGCAGTATTTT. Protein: CASVGLAGEDTQYF.

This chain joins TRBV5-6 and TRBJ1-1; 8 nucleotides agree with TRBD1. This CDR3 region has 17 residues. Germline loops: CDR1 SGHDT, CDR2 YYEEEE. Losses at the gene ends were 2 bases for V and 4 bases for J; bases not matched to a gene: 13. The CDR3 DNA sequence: TGTGCCAGCAGCTTCAGTCGGGCAGGGGGCTGGGGCACTGAAGCTTTCTTT. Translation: CASSFSRAGGWGTEAFF.

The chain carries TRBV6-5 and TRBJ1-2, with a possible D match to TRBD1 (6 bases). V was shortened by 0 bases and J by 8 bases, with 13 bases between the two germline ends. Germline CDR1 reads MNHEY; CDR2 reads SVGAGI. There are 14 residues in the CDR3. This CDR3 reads CASSYSRGGAGYTF. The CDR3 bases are TGTGCCAGCAGTTACTCGAGGGGGGGAGCGGGCTACACCTTC.

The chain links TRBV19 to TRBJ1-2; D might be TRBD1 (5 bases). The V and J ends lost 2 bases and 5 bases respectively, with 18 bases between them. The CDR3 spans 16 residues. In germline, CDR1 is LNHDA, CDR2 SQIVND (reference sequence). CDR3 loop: CASSIIGSNRLYGYTF. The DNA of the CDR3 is TGTGCCAGTAGTATAATAGGATCGAACAGGCTTTATGGCTACACCTTC.

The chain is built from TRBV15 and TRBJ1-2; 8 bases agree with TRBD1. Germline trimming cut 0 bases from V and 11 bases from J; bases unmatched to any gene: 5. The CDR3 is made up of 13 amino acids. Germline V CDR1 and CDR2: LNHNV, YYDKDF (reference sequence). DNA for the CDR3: TGTGCCACCAGCAGAGATGGACAGGGATGGTACACCTTC. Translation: CATSRDGQGWYTF.

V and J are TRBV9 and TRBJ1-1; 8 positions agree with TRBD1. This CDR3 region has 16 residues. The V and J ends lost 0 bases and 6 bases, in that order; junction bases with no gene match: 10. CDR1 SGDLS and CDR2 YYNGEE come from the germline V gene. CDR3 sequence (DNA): TGTGCCAGCAGCGTAGGGGGGACAGGCCGTGTCGCTGAAGCTTTCTTT. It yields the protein CASSVGGTGRVAEAFF.

The CDR3 coding sequence is TGTGCCAGCAGCTTTGGGACAGGGATCGGGGCTTCCGGGTACGAGCAGTACTTC. The encoded protein is CASSFGTGIGASGYEQYF. The chain couples TRBV5-5 to TRBJ2-7; 9 bases match TRBD1. V was pared by 2 bases and J by 4 bases, with 16 bases of the junction left unmatched. The CDR3 totals 18 residues. The germline gives CDR1 SGHKS, CDR2 YYEKEE (reference sequence). Combining the CDR3 with reference TRBV5-5 and TRBJ2-7 gives the whole variable domain DAGVTQSPTHLIKTRGQQVTLRCSPISGHKSVSWYQQVLGQGPQFIFQYYEKEERGRGNFPDRFSARQFPNYSSELNVNALLLGDSALYLCASSFGTGIGASGYEQYFGPGTRLTVT.

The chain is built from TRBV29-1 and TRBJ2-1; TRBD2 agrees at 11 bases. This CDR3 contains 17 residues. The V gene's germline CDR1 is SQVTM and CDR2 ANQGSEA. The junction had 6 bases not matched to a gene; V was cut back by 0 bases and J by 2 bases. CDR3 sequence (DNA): TGCAGCGTTGAAGATCCACTAGCGGGGGCGACCTACAATGAGCAGTTCTTC. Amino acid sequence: CSVEDPLAGATYNEQFF.

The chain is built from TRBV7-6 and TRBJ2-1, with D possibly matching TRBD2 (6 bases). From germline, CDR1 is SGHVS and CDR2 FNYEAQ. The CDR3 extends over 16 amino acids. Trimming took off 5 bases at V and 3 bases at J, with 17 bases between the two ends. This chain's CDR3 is CASSPVGGSRYNEQFF. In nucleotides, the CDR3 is TGTGCCAGCAGCCCGGTGGGGGGATCCCGCTACAATGAGCAGTTCTTC.

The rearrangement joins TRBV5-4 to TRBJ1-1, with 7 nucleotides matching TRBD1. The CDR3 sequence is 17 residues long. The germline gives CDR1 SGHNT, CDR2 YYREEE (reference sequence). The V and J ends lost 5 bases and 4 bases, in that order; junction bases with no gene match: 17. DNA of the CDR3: TGTGCCAGCAGGGCCGGGACAGAGATTACGGATCCCACTGAAGCTTTCTTT. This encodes CASRAGTEITDPTEAFF.

CDR3 nucleotide sequence: TGTGCCACCAGCAAGGGGGGGAACACAGATACGCAGTATTTT. As protein: CATSKGGNTDTQYF. This chain joins TRBV15 and TRBJ2-3, with D perhaps TRBD2 (7 bases). Trimming took off 4 bases at V and 2 bases at J, with 10 bases between the two ends. The CDR3 consists of 14 residues. Looked up from germline, CDR1 is LNHNV and CDR2 is YYDKDF (reference sequence).

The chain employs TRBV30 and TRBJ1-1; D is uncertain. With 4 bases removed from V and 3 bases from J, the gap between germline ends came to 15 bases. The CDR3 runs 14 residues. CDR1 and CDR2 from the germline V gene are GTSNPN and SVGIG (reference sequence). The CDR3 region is CAWTLKGVDTEAFF. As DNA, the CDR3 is TGTGCCTGGACCCTTAAGGGAGTGGACACTGAAGCTTTCTTT.

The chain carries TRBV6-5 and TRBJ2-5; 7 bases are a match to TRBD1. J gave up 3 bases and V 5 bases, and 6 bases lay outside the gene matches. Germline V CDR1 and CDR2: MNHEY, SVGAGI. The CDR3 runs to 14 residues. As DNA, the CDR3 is TGTGCCAGCAGTACCGTAACAGGGGAAGAGACCCAGTACTTC. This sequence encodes CASSTVTGEETQYF.

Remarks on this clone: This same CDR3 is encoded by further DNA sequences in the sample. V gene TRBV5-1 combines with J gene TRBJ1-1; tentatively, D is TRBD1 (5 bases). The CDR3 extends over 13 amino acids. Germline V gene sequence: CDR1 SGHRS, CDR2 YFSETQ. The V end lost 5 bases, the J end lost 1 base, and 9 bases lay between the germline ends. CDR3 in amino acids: CASRLQGNTEAFF. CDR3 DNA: TGCGCCAGCAGGCTCCAGGGGAACACTGAAGCTTTCTTT.

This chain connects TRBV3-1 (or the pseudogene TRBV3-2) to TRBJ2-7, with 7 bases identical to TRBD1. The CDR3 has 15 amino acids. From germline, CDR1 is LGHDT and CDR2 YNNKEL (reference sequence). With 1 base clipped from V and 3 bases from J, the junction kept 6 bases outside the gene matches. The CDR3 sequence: CASSQASGQIYEQYF. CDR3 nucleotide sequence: TGTGCCAGCAGCCAAGCGTCGGGACAGATCTACGAGCAGTACTTC.

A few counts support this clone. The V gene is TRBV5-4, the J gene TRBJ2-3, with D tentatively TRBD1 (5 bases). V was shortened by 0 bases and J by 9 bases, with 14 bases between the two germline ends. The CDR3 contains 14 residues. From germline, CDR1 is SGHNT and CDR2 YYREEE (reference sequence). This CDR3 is CASSLVQAAETQYF. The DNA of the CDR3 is TGTGCCAGCAGCTTGGTACAGGCGGCCGAAACGCAGTATTTT. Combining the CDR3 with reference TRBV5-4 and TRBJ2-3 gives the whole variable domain ETGVTQSPTHLIKTRGQQVTLRCSSQSGHNTVSWYQQALGQGPQFIFQYYREEENGRGNFPPRFSGLQFPNYSSELNVNALELDDSALYLCASSLVQAAETQYFGPGTRLTVL.

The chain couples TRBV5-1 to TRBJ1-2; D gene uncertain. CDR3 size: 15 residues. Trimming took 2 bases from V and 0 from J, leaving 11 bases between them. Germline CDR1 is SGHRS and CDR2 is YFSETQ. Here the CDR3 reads CASSLSIVANYGYTF. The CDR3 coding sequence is TGCGCCAGCAGCTTAAGTATAGTAGCTAACTATGGCTACACCTTC.

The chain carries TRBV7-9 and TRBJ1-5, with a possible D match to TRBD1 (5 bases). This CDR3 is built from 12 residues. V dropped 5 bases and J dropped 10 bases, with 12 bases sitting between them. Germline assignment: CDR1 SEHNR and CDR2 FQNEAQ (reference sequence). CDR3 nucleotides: TGTGCCAGCAGCCCGGGGGGGTCTCCCCAGCATTTT. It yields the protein CASSPGGSPQHF.

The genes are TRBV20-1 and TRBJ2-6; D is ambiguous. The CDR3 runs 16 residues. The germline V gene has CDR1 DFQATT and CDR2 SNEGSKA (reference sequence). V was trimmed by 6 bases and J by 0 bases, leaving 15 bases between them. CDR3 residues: CSASETRTSGANVLTF. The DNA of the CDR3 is TGCAGTGCCAGTGAGACACGAACCTCTGGGGCCAACGTCCTGACTTTC.

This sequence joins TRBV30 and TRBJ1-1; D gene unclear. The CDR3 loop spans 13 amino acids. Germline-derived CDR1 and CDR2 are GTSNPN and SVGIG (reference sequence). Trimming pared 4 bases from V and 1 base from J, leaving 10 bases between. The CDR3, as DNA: TGTGCCTGGAAGGCAGGTAGGAACACTGAAGCTTTCTTT. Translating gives CAWKAGRNTEAFF.

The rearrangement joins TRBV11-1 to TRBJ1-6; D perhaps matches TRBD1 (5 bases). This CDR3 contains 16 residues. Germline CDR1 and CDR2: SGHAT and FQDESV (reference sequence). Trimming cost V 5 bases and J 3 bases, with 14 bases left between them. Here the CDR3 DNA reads TGTGCCAGCAGCCAGGGACCCGGGGGCTATAATTCACCCCTCCACTTT. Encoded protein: CASSQGPGGYNSPLHF.

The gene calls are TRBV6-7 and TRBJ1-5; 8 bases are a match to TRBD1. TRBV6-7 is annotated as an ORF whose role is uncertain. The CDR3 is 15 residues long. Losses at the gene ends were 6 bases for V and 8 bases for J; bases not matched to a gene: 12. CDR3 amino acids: CASRRTVQDREPQHF. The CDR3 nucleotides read TGTGCCAGCAGGCGGACAGTCCAGGACAGGGAGCCCCAGCATTTT.

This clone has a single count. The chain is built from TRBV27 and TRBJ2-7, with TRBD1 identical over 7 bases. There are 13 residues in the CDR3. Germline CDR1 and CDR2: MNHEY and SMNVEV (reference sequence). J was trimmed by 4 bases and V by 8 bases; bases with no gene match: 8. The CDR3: CASGRDRAYEQYF. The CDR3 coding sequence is TGTGCCAGCGGCCGGGACAGAGCGTACGAGCAGTACTTC.

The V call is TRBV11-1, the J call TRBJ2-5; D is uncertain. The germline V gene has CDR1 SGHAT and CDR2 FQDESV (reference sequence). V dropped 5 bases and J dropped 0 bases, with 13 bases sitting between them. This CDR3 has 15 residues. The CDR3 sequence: CASSRPGGYQETQYF. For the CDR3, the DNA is TGTGCCAGCAGCCGGCCGGGTGGGTACCAAGAGACCCAGTACTTC.

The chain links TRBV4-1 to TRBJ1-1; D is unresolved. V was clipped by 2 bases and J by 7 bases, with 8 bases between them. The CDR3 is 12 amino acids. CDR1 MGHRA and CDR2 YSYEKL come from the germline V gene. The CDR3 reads CASSQMRGEAFF. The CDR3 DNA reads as TGCGCCAGCAGCCAAATGCGGGGTGAAGCTTTCTTT.

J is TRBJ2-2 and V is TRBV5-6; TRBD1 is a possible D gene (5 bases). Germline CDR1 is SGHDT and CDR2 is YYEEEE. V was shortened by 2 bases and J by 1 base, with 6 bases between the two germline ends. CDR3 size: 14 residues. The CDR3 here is CASSFDRNTGELFF. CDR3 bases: TGTGCCAGCAGCTTCGACAGGAACACCGGGGAGCTGTTTTTT.

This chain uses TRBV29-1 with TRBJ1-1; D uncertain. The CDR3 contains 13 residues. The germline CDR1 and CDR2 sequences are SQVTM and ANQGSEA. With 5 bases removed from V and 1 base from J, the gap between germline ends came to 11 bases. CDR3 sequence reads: CSVCPRQNTEAFF. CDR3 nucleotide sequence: TGCAGCGTTTGCCCTCGACAGAACACTGAAGCTTTCTTT.